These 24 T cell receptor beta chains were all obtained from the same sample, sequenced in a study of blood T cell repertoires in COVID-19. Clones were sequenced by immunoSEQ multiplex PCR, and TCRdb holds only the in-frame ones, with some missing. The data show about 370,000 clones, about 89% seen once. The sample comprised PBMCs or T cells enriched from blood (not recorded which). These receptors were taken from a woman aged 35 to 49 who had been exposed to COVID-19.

The CDR3 DNA is TGTGCCAGCAGCCTCTGGTCGTGGGGGGGTACTGAAGCTTTCTTT. This sequence encodes CASSLWSWGGTEAFF. The rearrangement links TRBV14 to TRBJ1-1, with D possibly TRBD1 on 5 matching bases. This CDR3 is 15 amino acids long. Trimming removed 4 bases at V and 5 bases at J, with 17 bases between. Per the germline V gene, CDR1 is SGHDN and CDR2 is FVKESK.

CDR3 region: CASSEWDRSNSPLHF. The CDR3 DNA sequence: TGTGCCAGCAGCGAATGGGACAGGAGTAATTCACCCCTCCACTTT. V is TRBV5-6 and J is TRBJ1-6; 8 nucleotides match TRBD1. Per the germline V gene, CDR1 is SGHDT and CDR2 is YYEEEE. The CDR3 has 15 amino acids. V dropped 4 bases and J dropped 6; count of bases not matched to a gene: 6. The full variable domain, completed using reference TRBV5-6 and TRBJ1-6, is DAGVTQSPTHLIKTRGQQVTLRCSPKSGHDTVSWYQQALGQGPQFIFQYYEEEERQRGNFPDRFSGHQFPNYSSELNVNALLLGDSALYLCASSEWDRSNSPLHFGNGTRLTVT.

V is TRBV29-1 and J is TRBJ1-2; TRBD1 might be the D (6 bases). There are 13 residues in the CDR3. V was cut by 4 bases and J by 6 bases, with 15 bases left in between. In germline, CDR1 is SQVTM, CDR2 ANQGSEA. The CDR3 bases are TGCAGCGTTGTGTCTTCAGGGGTGGATGGCTACACCTTC. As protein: CSVVSSGVDGYTF.

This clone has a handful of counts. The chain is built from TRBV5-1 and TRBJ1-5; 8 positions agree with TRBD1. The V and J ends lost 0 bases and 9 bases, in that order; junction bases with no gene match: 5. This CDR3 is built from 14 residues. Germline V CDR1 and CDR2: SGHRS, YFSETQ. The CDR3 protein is CASSLGTGLGPQHF. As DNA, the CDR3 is TGCGCCAGCAGCTTGGGGACAGGGCTAGGGCCCCAGCATTTT.

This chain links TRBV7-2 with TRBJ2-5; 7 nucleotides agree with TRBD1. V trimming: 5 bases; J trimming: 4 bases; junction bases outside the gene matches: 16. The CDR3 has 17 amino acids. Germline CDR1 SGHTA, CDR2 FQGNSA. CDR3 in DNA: TGTGCCAGCAGCCTACGGGTGGGACAGCAAAGGGGAGAGACCCAGTACTTC. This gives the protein CASSLRVGQQRGETQYF.

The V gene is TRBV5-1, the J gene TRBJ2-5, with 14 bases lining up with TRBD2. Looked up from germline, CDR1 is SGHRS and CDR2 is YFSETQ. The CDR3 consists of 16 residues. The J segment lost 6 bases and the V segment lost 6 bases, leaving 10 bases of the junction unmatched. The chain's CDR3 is CASIPGTSGGRKTQYF. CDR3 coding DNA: TGCGCCAGCATCCCCGGGACTAGCGGGGGCAGGAAGACCCAGTACTTC.

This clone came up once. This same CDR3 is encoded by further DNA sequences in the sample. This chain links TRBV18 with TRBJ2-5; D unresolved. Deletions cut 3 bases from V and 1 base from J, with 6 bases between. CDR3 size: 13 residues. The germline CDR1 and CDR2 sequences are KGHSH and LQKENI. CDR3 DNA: TGTGCCAGCTCACCGGGCCTCCAAGAGACCCAGTACTTC. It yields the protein CASSPGLQETQYF.

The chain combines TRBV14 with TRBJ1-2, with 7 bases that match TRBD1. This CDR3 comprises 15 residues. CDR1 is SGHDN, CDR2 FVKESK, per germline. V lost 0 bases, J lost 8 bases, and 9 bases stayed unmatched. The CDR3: CASSQDDSGGRGYTF. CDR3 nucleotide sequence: TGTGCCAGCAGCCAAGACGATTCAGGGGGACGCGGCTACACCTTC.

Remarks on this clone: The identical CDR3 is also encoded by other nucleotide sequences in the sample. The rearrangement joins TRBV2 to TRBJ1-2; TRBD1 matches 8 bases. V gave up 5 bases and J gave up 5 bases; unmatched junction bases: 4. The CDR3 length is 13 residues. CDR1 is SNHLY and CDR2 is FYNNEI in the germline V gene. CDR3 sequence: CASSPGQGYGYTF. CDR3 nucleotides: TGTGCCAGCAGTCCCGGACAGGGATATGGCTACACCTTC. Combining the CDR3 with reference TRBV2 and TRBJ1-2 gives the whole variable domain EPEVTQTPSHQVTQMGQEVILRCVPISNHLYFYWYRQILGQKVEFLVSFYNNEISEKSEIFDDQFSVERPDGSNFTLKIRSTKLEDSAMYFCASSPGQGYGYTFGSGTRLTVV.

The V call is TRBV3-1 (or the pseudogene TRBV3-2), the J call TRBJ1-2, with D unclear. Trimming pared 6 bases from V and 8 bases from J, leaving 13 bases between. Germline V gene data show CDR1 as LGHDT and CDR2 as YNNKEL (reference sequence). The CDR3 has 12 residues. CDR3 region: CASSRLEEGYTF. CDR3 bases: TGTGCCAGCAGTCGACTTGAGGAAGGCTACACCTTC.

The CDR3: CASSATRGYTF. The CDR3 DNA reads TGTGCCAGCAGCGCCACTCGGGGCTACACCTTC. The rearrangement uses TRBV2 and TRBJ1-2; no clear D gene. V was trimmed by 6 bases and J by 8 bases, leaving 10 bases between them. CDR1 and CDR2 from the germline V gene are SNHLY and FYNNEI. CDR3 size: 11 residues.

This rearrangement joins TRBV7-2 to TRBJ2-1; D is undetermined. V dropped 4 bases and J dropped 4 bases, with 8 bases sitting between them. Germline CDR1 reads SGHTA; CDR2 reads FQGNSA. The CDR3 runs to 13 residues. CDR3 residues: CASSYEAYNEQFF. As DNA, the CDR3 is TGTGCCAGCAGCTACGAGGCATACAATGAGCAGTTCTTC.

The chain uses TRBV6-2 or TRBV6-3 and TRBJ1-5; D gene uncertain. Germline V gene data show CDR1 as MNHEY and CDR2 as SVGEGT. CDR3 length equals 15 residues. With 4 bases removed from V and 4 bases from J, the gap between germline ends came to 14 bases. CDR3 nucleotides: TGTGCCAGCAGTTCGATCCAAACTACTAATCAGCCCCAGCATTTT. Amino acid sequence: CASSSIQTTNQPQHF.

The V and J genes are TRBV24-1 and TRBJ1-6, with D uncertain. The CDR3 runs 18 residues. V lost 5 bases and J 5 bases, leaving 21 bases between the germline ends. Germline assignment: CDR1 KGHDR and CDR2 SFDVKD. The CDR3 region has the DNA TGTGCCACCAGTGTACCCCGAGCTCCCCATTATAATAATTCACCCCTCCACTTT. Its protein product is CATSVPRAPHYNNSPLHF.

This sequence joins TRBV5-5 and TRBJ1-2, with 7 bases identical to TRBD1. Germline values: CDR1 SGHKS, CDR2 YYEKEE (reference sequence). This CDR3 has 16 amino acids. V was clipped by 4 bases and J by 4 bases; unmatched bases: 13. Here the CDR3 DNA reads TGTGCCAGCAGCCCGGCCGGGACAGACGCCGGCTATGGCTACACCTTC. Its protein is CASSPAGTDAGYGYTF.

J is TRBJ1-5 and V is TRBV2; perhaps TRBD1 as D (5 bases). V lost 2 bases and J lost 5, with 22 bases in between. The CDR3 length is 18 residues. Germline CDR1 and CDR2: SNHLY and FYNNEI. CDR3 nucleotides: TGTGCCAGCAGTGAATTGGGAGGGGCCGGTTTCGGCTATCAGCCCCAGCATTTT. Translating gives CASSELGGAGFGYQPQHF.

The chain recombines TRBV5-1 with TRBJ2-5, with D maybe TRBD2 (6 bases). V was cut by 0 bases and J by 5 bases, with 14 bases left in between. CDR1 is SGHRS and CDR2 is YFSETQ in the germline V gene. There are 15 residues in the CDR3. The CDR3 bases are TGCGCCAGCAGCTTGGGGGTTGGCGGGACTGAGACCCAGTACTTC. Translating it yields CASSLGVGGTETQYF.

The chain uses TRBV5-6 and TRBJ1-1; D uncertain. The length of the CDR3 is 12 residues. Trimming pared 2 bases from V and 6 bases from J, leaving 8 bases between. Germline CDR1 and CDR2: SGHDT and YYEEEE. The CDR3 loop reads CASSFEEAEAFF. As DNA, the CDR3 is TGTGCCAGCAGCTTCGAGGAGGCTGAAGCTTTCTTT.

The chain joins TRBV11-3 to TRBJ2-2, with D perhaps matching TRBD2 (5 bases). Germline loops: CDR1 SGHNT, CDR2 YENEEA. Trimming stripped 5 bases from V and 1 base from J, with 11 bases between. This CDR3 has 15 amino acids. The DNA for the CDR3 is TGTGCCAGCAGCCATCCCGGGGTGAACACCGGGGAGCTGTTTTTT. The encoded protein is CASSHPGVNTGELFF.

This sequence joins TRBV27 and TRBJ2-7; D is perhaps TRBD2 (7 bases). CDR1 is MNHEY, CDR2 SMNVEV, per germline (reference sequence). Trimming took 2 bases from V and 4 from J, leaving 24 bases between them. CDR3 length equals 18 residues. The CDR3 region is CASSLQVRGRGIKYEQYF. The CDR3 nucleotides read TGTGCCAGCAGTTTACAAGTGAGGGGGAGGGGTATAAAGTACGAGCAGTACTTC.

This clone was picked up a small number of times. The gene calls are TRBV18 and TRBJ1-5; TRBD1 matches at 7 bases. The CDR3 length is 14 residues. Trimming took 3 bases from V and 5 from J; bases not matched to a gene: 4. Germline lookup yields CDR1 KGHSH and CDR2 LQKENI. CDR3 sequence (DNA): TGTGCCAGCTCACCTGACAGGGCTGATCAGCCCCAGCATTTT. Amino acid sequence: CASSPDRADQPQHF. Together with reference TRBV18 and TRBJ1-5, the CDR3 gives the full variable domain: NAGVMQNPRHLVRRRGQEARLRCSPMKGHSHVYWYRQLPEEGLKFMVYLQKENIIDESGMPKERFSAEFPKEGPSILRIQQVVRGDSAAYFCASSPDRADQPQHFGDGTRLSIL.

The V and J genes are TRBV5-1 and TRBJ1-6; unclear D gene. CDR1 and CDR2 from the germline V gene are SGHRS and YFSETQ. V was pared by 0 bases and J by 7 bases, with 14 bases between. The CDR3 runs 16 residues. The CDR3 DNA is TGCGCCAGCAGCTTGGACGGGGTTACCCCCAATTCACCCCTCCACTTT. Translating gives CASSLDGVTPNSPLHF.

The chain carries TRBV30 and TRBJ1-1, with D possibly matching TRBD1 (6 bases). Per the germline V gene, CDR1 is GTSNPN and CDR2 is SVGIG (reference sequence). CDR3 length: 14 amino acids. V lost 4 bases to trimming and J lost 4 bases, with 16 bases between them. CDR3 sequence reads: CAWNLDRSTTEAFF. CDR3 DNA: TGTGCCTGGAATCTGGACAGAAGTACCACTGAAGCTTTCTTT.

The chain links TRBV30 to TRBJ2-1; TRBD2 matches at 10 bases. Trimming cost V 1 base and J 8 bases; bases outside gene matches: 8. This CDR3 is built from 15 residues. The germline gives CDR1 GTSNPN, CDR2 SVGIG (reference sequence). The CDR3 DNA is TGTGCCTGGAGTGACAAGCGGGGGGGAAGAGATGAGCAGTTCTTC. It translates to CAWSDKRGGRDEQFF.